What follows are 6 T cell receptor beta chains derived from one specimen sequenced in a study of T cells in Graves' hyperthyroidism and ophthalmopathy. The CDR3 regions of TCR beta were amplified from RNA transcripts. RT-PCR in the first round (using the HTBI primer set) targeted the TCR CDR3. MiXCR was run by TCRdb on the multiplex PCR reads, yielding one entry per CDR3 protein. The repertoire consists of around 280,000 distinct CDR3 sequences, with approximately 13% occurring once and the leading ten covering around 8%. Sequenced material: blood. These receptors were obtained from a woman between 40 and 50 years old with Graves' hyperthyroidism.

The chain couples TRBV12-3 or TRBV12-4 to TRBJ2-7; a weak D match, TRBD2 (5 bases). The end of the DNA aligns better with TRBJ2-1, so the J call may be wrong. This CDR3 has 14 residues. CDR3 nucleotide sequence: TGTGCCAGCTCGAGGGCTCTAGTGGGGTACGAGCAGTTCTTC. This codes for CASSRALVGYEQFF.

This clonotype was picked up a small number of times. The chain has TRBV3-1 and TRBJ2-4, with 7 bases aligning to TRBD2. Germline CDR1 and CDR2: LGHDT and YNNKEL (reference sequence). The CDR3 totals 18 residues. V shed 4 bases, J shed 0 bases, and the junction held 12 bases outside the gene matches. The CDR3 protein is CASSLGRAGRLAKNIQYF. DNA of the CDR3: TGTGCCAGCAGCCTGGGTCGAGCGGGAAGGTTAGCCAAAAACATTCAGTACTTC.

This clonotype was counted many times. CDR3 coding DNA: TGCAGTGCTAGTGTTGGGAGCACAGATACGCAGTATTTT. Its protein product is CSASVGSTDTQYF. The chain carries TRBV20-1 and TRBJ2-3; D ambiguous. Germline V gene lookup returns CDR1 DFQATT and CDR2 SNEGSKA (reference sequence). V was clipped by 3 bases and J by 0 bases, with 7 bases between them. This CDR3 has 13 amino acids.

The chain recombines TRBV12-3 or TRBV12-4 with TRBJ2-5; D is undetermined. The CDR3 is 12 amino acids. V was cut by 0 bases and J by 4 bases, with 3 bases left in between. This chain's CDR3 is CASSLAIETQYF. CDR3 in DNA: TGTGCCAGCAGTTTAGCGATAGAGACCCAGTACTTC.

This clonotype occurred a few times. This chain links TRBV20-1 with TRBJ1-2; D call uncertain. The V end was cut by 4 bases, the J end by 8 bases, with 20 bases between. Germline CDR1 is DFQATT and CDR2 is SNEGSKA (reference sequence). The CDR3 has 14 amino acids. CDR3 loop: CSAKPDEGLYGYTF. Written as DNA, the CDR3 is TGCAGTGCTAAACCCGACGAGGGCTTGTACGGCTACACCTTC.

The J gene is TRBJ2-3, the V gene TRBV30; tentatively, D is TRBD1 (6 bases). Germline-derived CDR1 and CDR2 are GTSNPN and SVGIG (reference sequence). This CDR3 has 14 residues. Trimming pared 4 bases from V and 0 bases from J, leaving 11 bases between. DNA of the CDR3: TGTGCCTGGACACAGGGCCCTAGCACAGATACGCAGTATTTT. As protein: CAWTQGPSTDTQYF. Together with reference TRBV30 and TRBJ2-3, the CDR3 gives the full variable domain: SQTIHQWPATLVQPVGSPLSLECTVEGTSNPNLYWYRQAAGRGLQLLFYSVGIGQISSEVPQNLSASRPQDRQFILSSKKLLLSDSGFYLCAWTQGPSTDTQYFGPGTRLTVL.